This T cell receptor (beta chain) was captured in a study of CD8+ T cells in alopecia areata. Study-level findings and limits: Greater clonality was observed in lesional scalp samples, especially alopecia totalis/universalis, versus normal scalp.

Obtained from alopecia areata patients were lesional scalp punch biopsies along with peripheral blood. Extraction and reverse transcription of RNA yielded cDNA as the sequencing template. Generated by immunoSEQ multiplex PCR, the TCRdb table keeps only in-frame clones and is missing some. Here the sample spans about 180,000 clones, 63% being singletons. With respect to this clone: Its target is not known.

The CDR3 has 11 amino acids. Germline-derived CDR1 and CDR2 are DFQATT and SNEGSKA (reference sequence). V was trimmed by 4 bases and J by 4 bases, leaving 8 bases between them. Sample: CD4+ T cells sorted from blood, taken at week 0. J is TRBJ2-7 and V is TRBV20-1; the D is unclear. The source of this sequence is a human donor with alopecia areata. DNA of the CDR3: TGCAGTGCTAAACTCACTTACGAGCAGTACTTC. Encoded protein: CSAKLTYEQYF.